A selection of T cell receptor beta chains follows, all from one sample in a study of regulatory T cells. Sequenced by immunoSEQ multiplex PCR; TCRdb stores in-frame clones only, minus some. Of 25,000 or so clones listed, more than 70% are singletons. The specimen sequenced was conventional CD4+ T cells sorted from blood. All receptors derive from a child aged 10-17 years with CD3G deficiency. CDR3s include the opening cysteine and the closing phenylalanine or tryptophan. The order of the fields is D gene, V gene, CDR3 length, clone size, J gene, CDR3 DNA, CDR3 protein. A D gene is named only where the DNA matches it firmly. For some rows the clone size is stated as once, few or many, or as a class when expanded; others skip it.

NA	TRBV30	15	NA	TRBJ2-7	TGTGCCTGGAGTGTGCAGACGGCCCTGGCCTACGAGCAGTACTTC	CAWSVQTALAYEQYF
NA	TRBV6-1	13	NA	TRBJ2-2	TGTGCCAGCAGTTCTAGAGGGGGCGGGGAGCTGTTTTTT	CASSSRGGGELFF
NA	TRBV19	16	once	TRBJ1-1	TGTGCCAGTAGTATAGGGGGCAGGGTCTGGGCCACTGAAGCTTTCTTT	CASSIGGRVWATEAFF
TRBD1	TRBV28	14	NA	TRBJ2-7	TGTGCCAGCAGGAGACAGGGGTCCTCCTACGAGCAGTACTTC	CASRRQGSSYEQYF
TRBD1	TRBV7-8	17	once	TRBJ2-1	TGTGCCAGCAGTAAACGGCCAGGGGGCCGCTCCTACAATGAGCAGTTCTTC	CASSKRPGGRSYNEQFF
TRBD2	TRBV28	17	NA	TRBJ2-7	TGTGCCAGCAGCCTCCGCCCGCGGGGGGGTCGCTCCTACGAGCAGTACTTC	CASSLRPRGGRSYEQYF
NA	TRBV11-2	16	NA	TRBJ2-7	TGTGCCAGCAGCTCTAAGTCACAGGGTCTCTTCTACGAGCAGTACTTC	CASSSKSQGLFYEQYF
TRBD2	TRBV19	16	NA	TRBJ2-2	TGTGCCAGTAGTAGTAGCGGGAGAAGGTACACCGGGGAGCTGTTTTTT	CASSSSGRRYTGELFF
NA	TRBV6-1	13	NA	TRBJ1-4	TGTGCCAGTCGACAGAGGGGAAATGAAAAACTGTTTTTT	CASRQRGNEKLFF
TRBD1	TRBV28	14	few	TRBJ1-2	TGTGCCAGCAGTCGCGGGGGACAGGGGTACGGCTACACCTTC	CASSRGGQGYGYTF
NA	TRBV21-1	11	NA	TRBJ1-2	TGTGCCAGCCTGGACTATTATGGCTACACCTTC	CASLDYYGYTF
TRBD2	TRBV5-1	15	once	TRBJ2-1	TGCGCCAGCAGCCCTACGGCGGGGGACTACAATGAGCAGTTCTTC	CASSPTAGDYNEQFF
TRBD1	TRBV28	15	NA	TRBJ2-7	TGTGCCAGCAGTTCATCGGGACAGGGAGCCTACGAGCAGTACTTC	CASSSSGQGAYEQYF
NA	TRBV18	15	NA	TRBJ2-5	TGTGCCAGCTCACCAAGGACGGATCCCCAAGAGACCCAGTACTTC	CASSPRTDPQETQYF
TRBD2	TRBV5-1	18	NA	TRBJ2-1	TGCGCCAGCAGCTTGGACCTTTCAAGGACTAGCGGTCTCAGGGAGCAGTTCTTC	CASSLDLSRTSGLREQFF
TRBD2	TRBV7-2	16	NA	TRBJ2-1	TGTGCCAGCAGCAGTAGCGGGAAGAGCTCCTACAATGAGCAGTTCTTC	CASSSSGKSSYNEQFF
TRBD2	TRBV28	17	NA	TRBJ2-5	TGTGCCAGCAGTCCAAACCGACGAGCGGGAGAAGCGGAGACCCAGTACTTC	CASSPNRRAGEAETQYF
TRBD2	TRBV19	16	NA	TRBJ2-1	TGTGCCAGTAGTATAAGCGGGACCCTAAAGGGGAATGAGCAGTTCTTC	CASSISGTLKGNEQFF
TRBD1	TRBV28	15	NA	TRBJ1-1	TGTGCCAGCAGTTTGGGCGACAGGGGGAACACTGAAGCTTTCTTT	CASSLGDRGNTEAFF
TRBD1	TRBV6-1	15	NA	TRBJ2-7	TGTGCCAGCAGTCAAATGGGGACAGACTCCTACGAGCAGTACTTC	CASSQMGTDSYEQYF
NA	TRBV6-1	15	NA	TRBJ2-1	TGTGCCAGCAGTGCTGGTCAGGGACTCTACAATGAGCAGTTCTTC	CASSAGQGLYNEQFF
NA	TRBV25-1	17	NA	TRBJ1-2	TGTGCCAGCAGTGACCCTGGCCAACGGACAGTCACCTATGGCTACACCTTC	CASSDPGQRTVTYGYTF
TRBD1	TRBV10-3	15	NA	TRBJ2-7	TGTGCCATCAGTGACCCGGGACAGGGGGCGTACGAGCAGTACTTC	CAISDPGQGAYEQYF
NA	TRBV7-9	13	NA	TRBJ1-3	TGTGCCAGCAGCTTAGGGACTGGAAACACCATATATTTT	CASSLGTGNTIYF
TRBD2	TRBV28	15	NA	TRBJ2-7	TGTGCCAGCAGTTTCCGACTAGCGGGAGTACGGGAGCAGTACTTC	CASSFRLAGVREQYF